One TCR beta chain is described in this entry. Trimming took off 0 bases at V and 4 bases at J, with 10 bases between the two ends. Looked up from germline, CDR1 is LGHNA and CDR2 is YNFKEQ. The length of the CDR3 is 15 residues. TCRdb itself ran the 5' RACE reads through MiXCR, one entry per CDR3 protein. The sample consists of under 200,000 distinct CDR3 sequences, over 10% of them appearing once. This entry comes from a study of T-cell memory formation after mild COVID-19. Sequencing used PBMCs or a T cell subset sorted from them (not recorded which). The rearrangement links TRBV4-2 to TRBJ1-5, with TRBD1 as a possible D gene (6 bases). The clonotype was recovered from a man younger than 30 who had mild COVID-19 (a few samples of this study predate the infection). Cell type and time point are not known. CDR3 in amino acids: CASSQETGVNQPQHF. The CDR3 DNA follows: TGTGCCAGCAGCCAAGAGACAGGCGTTAATCAGCCCCAGCATTTT.